This T cell receptor (beta chain) was identified in a study of TIL therapy for anti-PD-1-resistant metastatic lung cancer (dated by TCRdb to about 2021). Regarding the research as a whole: Before any PD-1/PD-L1 blockade was given, tumors were harvested, nivolumab was then administered, and patients who progressed went on to receive lymphodepletion, an infusion of expanded TIL, and IL-2. Among the enrolled patients, the median age was about 50 years (range about 35-75), and the median tumor PD-L1 proportion score was roughly 6%. Across the cohort, whole-exome sequencing showed a median non-synonymous tumor mutation burden of roughly 1.5 mutations per megabase. Most of the cohort had lung adenocarcinoma, including a handful of EGFR-mutant tumors and two ALK-rearranged tumors, and half of the patients were either current or former smokers. T cell receptor beta sequencing of tumor and peripheral blood was used to follow clonotypes across the tumor, the expanded TIL product and serial blood samples.

As regards this clone: There is no known antigen for this receptor. The sample holds no much larger clone one base away, and base qualities are not on file.

The research as a whole found: The study protocol defined all tumor marker inferences as exploratory. The cohort was highly selected, including more treatment-naive, never-smoker and oncogene-addicted patients than is typical, which limits generalizability. The baseline peripheral repertoire was partially replaced by infused TIL clonotypes, which then decayed over months, and no apparent association between persistence and response was found.

Using bias-controlled multiplex PCR with the immunoSEQ v3 hsTCRB kit, the TCR beta CDR3 regions were amplified from genomic DNA. TCR libraries were sequenced on an Illumina NextSeq 500 to around 2.1 million read pairs for survey level or about 4.5-6.5 million for deep level. As for the original processing: The immunoSEQ Analyzer software assigned V, D and J genes, filtered out non-productive sequences, and reported clonality. Repertoires were compared by productive Simpson clonality and by the Morisita overlap index of productive TRB rearrangements between infused TIL and blood. Absolute clonotype counts in blood were estimated by multiplying the lymphocyte count by the CD3+ fraction and by the productive frequency of the clone. Here the immuneACCESS table is served through TCRdb, limited to in-frame sequences with V and J called. Missing clones are a known gap in these copies; in checked studies unresolved V genes cover under half, and the rest lacks a known reason. D and trimming come from the DNA, and the V and J calls and clone size come from that table. For this sample the table gives approximately 45,000 clones, of which around 79% were detected only once. The ten largest clonotypes hold approximately 16% of the sample.

According to the study, the label for this sample's time point signals: pre-treatment sample, taken before nivolumab and TIL therapy. Between late 2017 and January 2020, a dual-center phase I trial enrolled adults who had stage 4 NSCLC. The samples were obtained from a phase I trial that was single-arm and open-label and tested tumor-infiltrating lymphocyte therapy combined with nivolumab in advanced non-small cell lung cancer. Blood mononuclear cells were isolated from EDTA tubes by Ficoll gradient and were snap-frozen as pellets, and DNA was extracted with a Qiagen mini-prep kit. From V the trimming removes 5 bases and from J it removes 5 bases, while the gene matches leave 5 bases of the junction unaccounted for. As encoded in the germline V gene, CDR1 is SGHDT while CDR2 is YYEEEE. The CDR3 has 13 amino acids, counting the end cysteine and phenylalanine. Left in the record is the CDR3 DNA by itself, 39 bases read in frame from the first base.

The TCR was taken from an older man with non-small cell lung cancer. Sequencing used blood, obtained at baseline. In this chain, TRBV5-6 is recombined with TRBJ2-3; 7 nucleotides in the junction match TRBD1. The DNA is TGTGCCAGCAGTACAGGGGTCATAGATACGCAGTATTTT. Translation gives CASSTGVIDTQYF.